These 7 T cell receptor beta chains were sequenced from one sample in a study of blood T cell repertoires in COVID-19. The repertoire was sequenced with immunoSEQ multiplex PCR; TCRdb's copy has only in-frame clones and lacks some. The sample includes 300,000 to 450,000 clones, more than 65% of them seen just once. Input material: peripheral blood. The receptors were gathered from a human donor with acute or convalescent COVID-19. The donor label of this sample is uncertain.

This chain connects TRBV4-1 to TRBJ2-1, with 10 nucleotides matching TRBD2. Trimming at V came to 4 bases and at J to 5 bases, leaving 11 bases not matched to a gene. CDR3 size: 17 residues. Germline CDR1 reads MGHRA; CDR2 reads YSYEKL. The CDR3 sequence is CASSPSPSGRSHNEQFF. The CDR3 nucleotides are TGCGCCAGCAGCCCATCTCCTAGCGGGAGATCCCACAATGAGCAGTTCTTC.

This clone was seen a handful of times. Other nucleotide sequences in the sample specify the same CDR3. The chain recombines TRBV18 with TRBJ2-7; 8 bases match TRBD1. J lost 5 bases, V lost 6 bases, and 9 bases had no gene match. Germline V lookup: CDR1 KGHSH, CDR2 LQKENI. CDR3 length: 14 amino acids. CDR3 in DNA: TGTGCCAGCTCTCCCGGGACAGGCGGCCACGAGCAGTACTTC. It codes for CASSPGTGGHEQYF.

V is TRBV29-1 and J is TRBJ2-2; TRBD1 is a possible D gene (6 bases). The germline CDR1 and CDR2 sequences are SQVTM and ANQGSEA. This CDR3 is built from 14 residues. The germline V and J ends were trimmed by 2 bases and 6 bases, with 13 bases remaining between them. The CDR3 nucleotides are TGCAGCGTTGAACATCCAGGGGTGCCCGGGGAGCTGTTTTTT. It translates to CSVEHPGVPGELFF.

The J gene is TRBJ2-6, the V gene TRBV3-1 (or the pseudogene TRBV3-2); no firm D call. V was shortened by 5 bases and J by 0 bases, with 8 bases between the two germline ends. CDR1 and CDR2 (germline): LGHDT, YNNKEL (reference sequence). The CDR3 covers 15 residues. The CDR3 coding sequence is TGTGCCAGCAGCACCCGGTTCTCTGGGGCCAACGTCCTGACTTTC. Protein sequence: CASSTRFSGANVLTF.

This chain connects TRBV10-1 to TRBJ1-1; no clear D gene. Between the trimmed V and J ends, which lost 8 bases and 0 bases, there was a span of 10 bases. CDR3 length equals 13 residues. CDR1 WNHNN and CDR2 SYGVQD come from the germline V gene (reference sequence). CDR3 amino acids: CASRENLNTEAFF. The CDR3, as DNA: TGCGCCAGCCGGGAGAACTTGAACACTGAAGCTTTCTTT.

The sample holds a few counts of this clone. The gene calls are TRBV5-6 and TRBJ1-6; 7 nucleotides match TRBD1. CDR3 length: 15 residues. In germline, CDR1 is SGHDT, CDR2 YYEEEE. With V trimmed by 0 bases and J by 10 bases, 7 bases remained unmatched. This CDR3 is CASSLVAAGGSPLHF. The CDR3 bases are TGTGCCAGCAGCTTGGTAGCGGCAGGGGGATCACCCCTCCACTTT.

This clone was seen more than once but under ten times. The rearrangement links TRBV19 to TRBJ2-7, with 8 positions matching TRBD2. The ends lost 3 bases at V and 1 base at J; junction bases unmatched: 5. Per germline, CDR1 LNHDA and CDR2 SQIVND (reference sequence). The CDR3 has 15 amino acids. CDR3 DNA: TGTGCCAGTAGTATCGGCCGGGGGGGATCCTACGAGCAGTACTTC. Its protein product is CASSIGRGGSYEQYF. Full variable domain (rest looked up from reference TRBV19 and TRBJ2-7): DGGITQSPKYLFRKEGQNVTLSCEQNLNHDAMYWYRQDPGQGLRLIYYSQIVNDFQKGDIAEGYSVSREKKESFPLTVTSAQKNPTAFYLCASSIGRGGSYEQYFGPGTRLTVT.